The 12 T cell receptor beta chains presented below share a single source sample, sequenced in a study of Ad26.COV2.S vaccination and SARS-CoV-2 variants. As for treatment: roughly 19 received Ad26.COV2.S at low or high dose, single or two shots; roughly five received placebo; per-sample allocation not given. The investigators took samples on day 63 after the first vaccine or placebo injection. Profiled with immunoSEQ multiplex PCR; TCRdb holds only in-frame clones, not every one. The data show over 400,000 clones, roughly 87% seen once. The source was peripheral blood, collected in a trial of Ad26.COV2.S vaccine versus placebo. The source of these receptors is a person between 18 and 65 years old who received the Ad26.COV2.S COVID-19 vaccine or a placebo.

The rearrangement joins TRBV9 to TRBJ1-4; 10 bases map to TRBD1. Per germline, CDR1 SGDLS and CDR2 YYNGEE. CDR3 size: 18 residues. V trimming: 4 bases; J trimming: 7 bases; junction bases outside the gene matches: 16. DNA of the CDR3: TGTGCCAGCAGCCCCCACGGGACAGGGGTCTATCGGGGTGAAAAACTGTTTTTT. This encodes CASSPHGTGVYRGEKLFF.

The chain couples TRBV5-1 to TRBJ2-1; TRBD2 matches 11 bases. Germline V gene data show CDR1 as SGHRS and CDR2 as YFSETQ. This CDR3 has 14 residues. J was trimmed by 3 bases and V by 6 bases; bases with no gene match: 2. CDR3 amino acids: CASTTSGIYNEQFF. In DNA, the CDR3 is TGCGCCAGCACGACTAGCGGGATCTACAATGAGCAGTTCTTC.

The CDR3 sequence: CATSDTRTGGFYGYTF. CDR3 coding DNA: TGTGCCACCAGTGATACCCGGACAGGGGGTTTCTATGGCTACACCTTC. This rearrangement joins TRBV24-1 to TRBJ1-2; 10 nucleotides line up with TRBD1. CDR1 is KGHDR, CDR2 SFDVKD, per germline. Trimming cost V 3 bases and J 4 bases; bases outside gene matches: 7. The CDR3 is made up of 16 amino acids.

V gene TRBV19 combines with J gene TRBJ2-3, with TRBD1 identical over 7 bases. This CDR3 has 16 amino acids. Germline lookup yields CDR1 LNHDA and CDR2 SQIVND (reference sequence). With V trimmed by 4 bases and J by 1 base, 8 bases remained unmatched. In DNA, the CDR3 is TGTGCCAGTAGTACCCTACCCGGGACAGGCACAGATACGCAGTATTTT. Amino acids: CASSTLPGTGTDTQYF.

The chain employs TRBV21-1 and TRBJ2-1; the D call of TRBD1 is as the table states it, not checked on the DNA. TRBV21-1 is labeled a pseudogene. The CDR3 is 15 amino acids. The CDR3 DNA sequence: TGTGCCAGCAGTGTTACCGGGACAGGGGGGAATGAGCAGTTCTTC. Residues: CASSVTGTGGNEQFF.

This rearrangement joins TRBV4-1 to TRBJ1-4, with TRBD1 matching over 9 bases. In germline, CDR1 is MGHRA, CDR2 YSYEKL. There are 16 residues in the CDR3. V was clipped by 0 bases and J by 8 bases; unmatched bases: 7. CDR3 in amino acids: CASSQDPTGGGEKLFF. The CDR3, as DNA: TGCGCCAGCAGCCAAGATCCGACAGGGGGTGGAGAAAAACTGTTTTTT.

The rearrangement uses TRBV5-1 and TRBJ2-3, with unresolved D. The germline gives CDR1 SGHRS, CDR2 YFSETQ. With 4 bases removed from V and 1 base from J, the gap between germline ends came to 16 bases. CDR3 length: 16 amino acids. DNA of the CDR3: TGCGCCAGCAGCCGCCTAGGAGTAGTAGGCACAGATACGCAGTATTTT. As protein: CASSRLGVVGTDTQYF.

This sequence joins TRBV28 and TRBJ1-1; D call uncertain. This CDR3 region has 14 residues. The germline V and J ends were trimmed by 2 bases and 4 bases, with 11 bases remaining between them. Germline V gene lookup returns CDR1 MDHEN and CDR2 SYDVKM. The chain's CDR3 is CASSLAGFGTEAFF. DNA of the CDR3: TGTGCCAGCAGTTTAGCTGGCTTCGGCACTGAAGCTTTCTTT.

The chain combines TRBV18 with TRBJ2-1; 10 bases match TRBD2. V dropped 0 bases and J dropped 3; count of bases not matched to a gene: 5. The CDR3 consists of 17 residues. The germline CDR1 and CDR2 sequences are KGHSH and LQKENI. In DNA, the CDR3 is TGTGCCAGCTCACCACCATGGAGGACTAGCGGCTACAATGAGCAGTTCTTC. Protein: CASSPPWRTSGYNEQFF.

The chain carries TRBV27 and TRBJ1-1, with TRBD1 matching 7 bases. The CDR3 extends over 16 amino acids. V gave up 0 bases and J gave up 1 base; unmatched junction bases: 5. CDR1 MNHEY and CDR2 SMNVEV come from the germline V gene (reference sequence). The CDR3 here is CASSLSHGTANTEAFF. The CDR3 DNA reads TGTGCCAGCAGTTTATCGCACGGGACAGCGAACACTGAAGCTTTCTTT.

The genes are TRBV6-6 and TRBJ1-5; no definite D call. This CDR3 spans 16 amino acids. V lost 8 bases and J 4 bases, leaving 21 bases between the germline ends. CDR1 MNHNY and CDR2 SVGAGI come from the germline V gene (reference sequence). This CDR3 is CASALWTGRGNQPQHF. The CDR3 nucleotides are TGTGCCAGCGCCCTTTGGACCGGGCGAGGGAATCAGCCCCAGCATTTT.

This chain's CDR3 is CASSRDRGRRFTLHF. DNA of the CDR3: TGTGCCAGCAGCCGGGACAGAGGACGAAGATTCACCCTCCACTTT. This chain uses TRBV5-8 with TRBJ1-6; TRBD1 matches 7 bases. Germline V lookup: CDR1 SGHTS, CDR2 YDEGEE. CDR3 size: 15 residues. The V gene end was trimmed by 4 bases and the J gene end by 14 bases; junction bases not matched to a gene: 15.